This T cell receptor beta chain originates from a study of blood T cells in healthy people across ages. Isolation recovered at least 7 million PBMCs from every sample. General observations from the study: Without sorted subsets, naive and antigen-experienced compartments could not be conclusively compared. It was found that TCR beta diversity correlated strongly with the percentage of naive T cells.

PCR was performed a second time for about 7 to 12 cycles using a sample-barcoded 5' primer and a J-beta primer mix. Each cDNA molecule, via a template-switch adaptor with 12 random nucleotides, was tagged. Using its own MiXCR run on the 5' RACE reads, TCRdb lists one record per CDR3 protein. Here the sample spans hundreds of thousands of distinct CDR3 sequences, roughly 48% being singletons. CDR1 is SNHLY, CDR2 FYNNEI, per germline. The CDR3 covers 13 residues. V was trimmed by 7 bases and J by 2 bases, leaving 11 bases between them. A note on this clonotype: The antigen remains undetermined.

The sample taken for sequencing was blood. This rearrangement joins TRBV2 to TRBJ1-1, with D uncertain. The sequence was collected from a man older than 75 in good health. CDR3 bases: TGTGCCAGCACCCTGGATGGAAACACTGAAGCTTTCTTT. Translation gives CASTLDGNTEAFF.